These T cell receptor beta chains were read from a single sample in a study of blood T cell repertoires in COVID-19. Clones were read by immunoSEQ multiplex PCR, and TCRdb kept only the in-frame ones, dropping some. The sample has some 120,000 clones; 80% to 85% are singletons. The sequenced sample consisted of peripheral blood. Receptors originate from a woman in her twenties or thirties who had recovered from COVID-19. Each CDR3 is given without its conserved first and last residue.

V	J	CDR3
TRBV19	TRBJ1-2	ASSNSYGYT
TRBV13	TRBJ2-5	ASSLGDRGTETQY
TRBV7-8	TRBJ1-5	ASSLGRDQPQH
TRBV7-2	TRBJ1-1	ASSLRGDTEAF
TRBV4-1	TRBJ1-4	ASSQPQGIPNEKLF
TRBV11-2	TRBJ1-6	ASSPLRANNSPLH
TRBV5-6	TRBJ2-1	ASSLGDRAYNEQF
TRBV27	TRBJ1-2	ASSWGTGGGSGYT
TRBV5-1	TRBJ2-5	ASSGRLAGFQETQY
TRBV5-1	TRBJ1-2	ASSLGTGSRGYT
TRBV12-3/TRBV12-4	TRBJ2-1	ASSLAGLNEQF
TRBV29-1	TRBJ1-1	SVLRGPEAF
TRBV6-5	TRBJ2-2	ASSWDRETGELF
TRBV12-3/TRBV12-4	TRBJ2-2	ASGSRRAGELF
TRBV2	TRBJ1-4	ASSEEWGGANEKLF